This TCR beta chain was captured by sequencing in a study of blood T cells in healthy people across ages. Germline loops: CDR1 SQVTM, CDR2 ANQGSEA. The CDR3 has 15 residues. V lost 0 bases and J 4 bases, leaving 12 bases between the germline ends. The study's findings and limits: In long-lived donors, naive CD4+ cell counts and diversity exceeded those of aged donors.

This clonotype has more than one count but fewer than ten. Its specificity is unknown. The use of a sample-barcoded 5' primer and a J-beta primer mix characterized a second PCR of roughly 6 to 11 cycles. Every cDNA molecule carried a tag from a template-switch adaptor bearing 12 random nucleotides. CDR3-containing paired-end reads numbered at least 2.5 million in each sample. TCRdb reprocessed the 5' RACE reads with MiXCR, giving one entry per CDR3 protein. The data contain approximately 800,000 distinct CDR3 sequences, around 34% of them singletons. Sequencing was performed on blood. This sequence was found in a man aged 18-30 years in good health. V is TRBV29-1 and J is TRBJ1-4, with no clear D. The CDR3 reads CSVEDLRGNNEKLFF. CDR3 coding DNA: TGCAGCGTTGAAGACCTCCGCGGTAATAATGAAAAACTGTTTTTT.